The entry below describes one TCR beta chain. As yet, its antigen is unknown. This sample was included in a study of cytomegalovirus exposure and HLA in healthy donors. Unmatched junction bases numbered 4, after V lost 3 bases and J lost 2 bases. This CDR3 has 14 amino acids. Germline V lookup: CDR1 WSHSY, CDR2 SAAADI. Generated by immunoSEQ multiplex PCR, the TCRdb table keeps only in-frame clones and is missing some. The repertoire consists of about 74,000 clones, with 94% occurring once and the leading ten covering approximately 2%. Study-level points and caveats: A list of 164 TCR beta chains associated with cytomegalovirus was given. Specific recognition of CMV antigens was confirmed in vitro for a few chains (all CMV-associated).

The sequenced sample consisted of PBMCs. This chain links TRBV10-2 with TRBJ2-7; TRBD1 matches 7 bases. This TCR was sampled from a woman aged 18-30 years in good health and CMV-seropositive. The CDR3 DNA sequence: TGCGCCAGCAGTGATACGGGACAGCCCTACGAGCAGTACTTC. Amino acid sequence: CASSDTGQPYEQYF.